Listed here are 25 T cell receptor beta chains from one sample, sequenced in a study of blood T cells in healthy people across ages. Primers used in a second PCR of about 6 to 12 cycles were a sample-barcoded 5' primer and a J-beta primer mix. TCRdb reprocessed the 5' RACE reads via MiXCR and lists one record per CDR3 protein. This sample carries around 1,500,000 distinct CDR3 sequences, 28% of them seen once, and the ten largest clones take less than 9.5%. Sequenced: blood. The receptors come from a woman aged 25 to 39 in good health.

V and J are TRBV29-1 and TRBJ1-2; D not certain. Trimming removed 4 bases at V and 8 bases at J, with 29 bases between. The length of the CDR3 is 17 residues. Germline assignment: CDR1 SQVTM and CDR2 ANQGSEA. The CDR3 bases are TGCAGCGTTGGCGCGTCCAACACGAGGACGGATCTTTGGGGCTACACCTTC. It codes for CSVGASNTRTDLWGYTF.

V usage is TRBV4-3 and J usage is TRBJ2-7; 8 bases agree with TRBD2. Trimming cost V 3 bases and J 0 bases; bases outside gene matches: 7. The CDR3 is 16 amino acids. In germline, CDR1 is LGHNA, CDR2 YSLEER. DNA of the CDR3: TGCGCCAGCAGCCAGTCTAGCGGGTTAGACTCCTACGAGCAGTACTTC. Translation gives CASSQSSGLDSYEQYF.

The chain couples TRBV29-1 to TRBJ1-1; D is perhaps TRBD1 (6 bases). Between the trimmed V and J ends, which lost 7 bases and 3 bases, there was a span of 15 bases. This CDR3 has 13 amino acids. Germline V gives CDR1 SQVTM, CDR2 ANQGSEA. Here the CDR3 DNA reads TGCAGCGCCGCTTCAGGGGCTGACACTGAAGCTTTCTTT. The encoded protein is CSAASGADTEAFF.

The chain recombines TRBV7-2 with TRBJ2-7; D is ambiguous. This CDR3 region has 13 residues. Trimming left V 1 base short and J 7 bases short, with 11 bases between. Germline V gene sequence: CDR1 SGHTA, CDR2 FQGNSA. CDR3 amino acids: CASSLVLYREQYF. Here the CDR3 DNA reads TGTGCCAGCAGCTTAGTCCTCTATCGGGAGCAGTACTTC.

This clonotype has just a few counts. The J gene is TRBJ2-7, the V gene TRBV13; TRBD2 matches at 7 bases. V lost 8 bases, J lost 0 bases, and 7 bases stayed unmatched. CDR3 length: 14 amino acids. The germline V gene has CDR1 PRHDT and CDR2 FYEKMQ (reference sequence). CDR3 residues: CASLQRGSSYEQYF. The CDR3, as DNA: TGTGCCAGCCTTCAGCGCGGGAGCTCCTACGAGCAGTACTTC.

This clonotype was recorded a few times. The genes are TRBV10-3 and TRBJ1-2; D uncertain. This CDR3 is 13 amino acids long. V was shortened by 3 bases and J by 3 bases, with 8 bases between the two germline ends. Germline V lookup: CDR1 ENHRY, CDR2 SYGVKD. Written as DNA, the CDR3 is TGTGCCATCAGTGAACGGGCGGACTATGGCTACACCTTC. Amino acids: CAISERADYGYTF.

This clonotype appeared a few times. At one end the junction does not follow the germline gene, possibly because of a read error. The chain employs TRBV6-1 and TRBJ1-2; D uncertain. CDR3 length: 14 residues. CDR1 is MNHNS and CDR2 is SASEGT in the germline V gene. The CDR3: CASREAGPSYGYTF. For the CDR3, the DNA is TGTGCCAGCAGGGAAGCCGGACCGAGCTATGGCTACACCTTC.

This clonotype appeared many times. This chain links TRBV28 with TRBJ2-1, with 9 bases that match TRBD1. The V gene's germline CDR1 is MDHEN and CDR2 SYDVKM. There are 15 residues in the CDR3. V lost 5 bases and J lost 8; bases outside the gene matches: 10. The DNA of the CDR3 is TGTGCCAGCAGTCGGCCGGGACAGGGTGTATATGAGCAGTTCTTC. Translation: CASSRPGQGVYEQFF.

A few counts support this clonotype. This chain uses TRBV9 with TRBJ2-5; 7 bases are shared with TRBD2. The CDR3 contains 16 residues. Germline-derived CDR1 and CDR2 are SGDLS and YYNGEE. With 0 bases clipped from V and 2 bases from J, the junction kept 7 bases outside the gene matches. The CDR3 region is CASSVAGGGFQETQYF. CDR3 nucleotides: TGTGCCAGCAGCGTAGCGGGCGGGGGATTTCAAGAGACCCAGTACTTC.

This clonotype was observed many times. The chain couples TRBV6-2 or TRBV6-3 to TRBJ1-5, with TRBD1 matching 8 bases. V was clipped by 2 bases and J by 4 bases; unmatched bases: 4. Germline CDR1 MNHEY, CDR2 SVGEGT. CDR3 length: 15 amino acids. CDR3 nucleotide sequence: TGTGCCAGCAGTTACCAGGGGGCTTGGAATCAGCCCCAGCATTTT. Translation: CASSYQGAWNQPQHF.

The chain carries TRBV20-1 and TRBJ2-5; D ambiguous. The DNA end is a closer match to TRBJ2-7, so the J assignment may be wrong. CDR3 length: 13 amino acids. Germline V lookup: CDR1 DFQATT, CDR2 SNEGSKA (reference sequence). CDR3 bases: TGCAGTGCTAGAGTATTTAGGTACAACGAGCAGTACTTC. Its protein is CSARVFRYNEQYF.

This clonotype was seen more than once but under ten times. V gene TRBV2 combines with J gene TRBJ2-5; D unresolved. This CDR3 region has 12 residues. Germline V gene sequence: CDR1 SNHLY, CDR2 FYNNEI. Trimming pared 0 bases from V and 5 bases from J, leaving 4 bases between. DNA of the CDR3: TGTGCCAGCAGTGAAGCGACCGAGACCCAGTACTTC. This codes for CASSEATETQYF. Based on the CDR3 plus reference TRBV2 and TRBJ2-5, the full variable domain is EPEVTQTPSHQVTQMGQEVILRCVPISNHLYFYWYRQILGQKVEFLVSFYNNEISEKSEIFDDQFSVERPDGSNFTLKIRSTKLEDSAMYFCASSEATETQYFGPGTRLLVL.

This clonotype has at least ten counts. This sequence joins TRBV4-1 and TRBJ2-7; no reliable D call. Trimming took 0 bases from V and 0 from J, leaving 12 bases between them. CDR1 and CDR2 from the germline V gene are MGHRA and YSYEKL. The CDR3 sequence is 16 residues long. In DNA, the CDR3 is TGCGCCAGCAGCCAAGATCAGGTGGCAAGCTCCTACGAGCAGTACTTC. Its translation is CASSQDQVASSYEQYF.

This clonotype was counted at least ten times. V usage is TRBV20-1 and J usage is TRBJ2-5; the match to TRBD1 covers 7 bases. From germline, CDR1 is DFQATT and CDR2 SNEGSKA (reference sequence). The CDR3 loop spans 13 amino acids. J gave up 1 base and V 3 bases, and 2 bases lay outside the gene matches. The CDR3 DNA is TGCAGTGCTAGTCGGGACAGCCAAGAGACCCAGTACTTC. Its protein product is CSASRDSQETQYF.

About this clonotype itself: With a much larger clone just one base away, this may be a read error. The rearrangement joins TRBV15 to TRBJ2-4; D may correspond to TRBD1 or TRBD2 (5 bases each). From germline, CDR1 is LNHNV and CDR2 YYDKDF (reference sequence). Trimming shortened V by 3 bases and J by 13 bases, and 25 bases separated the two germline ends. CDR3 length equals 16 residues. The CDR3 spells CATSSPGPGVDNEQYF. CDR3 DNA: TGTGCCACCAGCAGCCCGGGACCCGGGGTAGACAATGAGCAGTACTTC.

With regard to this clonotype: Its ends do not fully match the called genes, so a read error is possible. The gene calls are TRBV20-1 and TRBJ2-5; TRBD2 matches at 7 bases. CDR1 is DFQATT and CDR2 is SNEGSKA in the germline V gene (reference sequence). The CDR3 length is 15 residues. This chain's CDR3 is CSAGEGGGGSETQYF. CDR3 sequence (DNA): TGCAGTGCTGGAGAGGGCGGCGGGGGTTCAGAGACCCAGTACTTC.

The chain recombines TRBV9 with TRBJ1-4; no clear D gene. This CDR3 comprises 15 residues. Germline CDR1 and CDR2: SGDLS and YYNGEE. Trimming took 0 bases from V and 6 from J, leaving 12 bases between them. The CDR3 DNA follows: TGTGCCAGCAGCGTAGTTCCGGGCCCGGATGAAAAACTGTTTTTT. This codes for CASSVVPGPDEKLFF. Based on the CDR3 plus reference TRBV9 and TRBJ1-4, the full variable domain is DSGVTQTPKHLITATGQRVTLRCSPRSGDLSVYWYQQSLDQGLQFLIQYYNGEERAKGNILERFSAQQFPDLHSELNLSSLELGDSALYFCASSVVPGPDEKLFFGSGTQLSVL.

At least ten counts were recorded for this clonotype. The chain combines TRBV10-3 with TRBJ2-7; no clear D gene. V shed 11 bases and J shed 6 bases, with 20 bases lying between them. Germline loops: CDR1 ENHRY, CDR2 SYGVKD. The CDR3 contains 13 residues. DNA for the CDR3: TGTGCCGCCGGACCAAAAGGTAGATCCGAGCAGTACTTC. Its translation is CAAGPKGRSEQYF.

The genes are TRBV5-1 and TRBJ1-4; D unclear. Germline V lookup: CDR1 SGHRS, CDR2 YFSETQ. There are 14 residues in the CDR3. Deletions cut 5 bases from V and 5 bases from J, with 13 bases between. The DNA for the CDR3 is TGCGCCAGCAGAATAGGACTGTTGAATGAAAAACTGTTTTTT. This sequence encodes CASRIGLLNEKLFF.

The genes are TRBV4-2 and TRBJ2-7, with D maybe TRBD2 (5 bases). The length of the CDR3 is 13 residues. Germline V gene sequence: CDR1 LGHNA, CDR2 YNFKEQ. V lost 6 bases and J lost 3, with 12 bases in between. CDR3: CASSGGRLYEQYF. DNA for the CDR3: TGTGCCAGCAGTGGAGGCCGCCTCTACGAGCAGTACTTC.

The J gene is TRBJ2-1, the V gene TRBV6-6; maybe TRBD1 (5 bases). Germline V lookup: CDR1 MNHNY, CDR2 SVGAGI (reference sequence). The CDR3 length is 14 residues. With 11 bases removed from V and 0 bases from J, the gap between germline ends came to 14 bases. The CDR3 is CAGTPDSSYNEQFF. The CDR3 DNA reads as TGTGCCGGCACCCCCGACAGCTCCTACAATGAGCAGTTCTTC.

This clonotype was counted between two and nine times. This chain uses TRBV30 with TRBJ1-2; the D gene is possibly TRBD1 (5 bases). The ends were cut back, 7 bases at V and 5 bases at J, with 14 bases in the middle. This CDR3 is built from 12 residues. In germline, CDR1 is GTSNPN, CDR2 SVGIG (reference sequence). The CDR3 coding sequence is TGTGCCTCGTATTCGGGGGTTTATGGCTACACCTTC. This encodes CASYSGVYGYTF.

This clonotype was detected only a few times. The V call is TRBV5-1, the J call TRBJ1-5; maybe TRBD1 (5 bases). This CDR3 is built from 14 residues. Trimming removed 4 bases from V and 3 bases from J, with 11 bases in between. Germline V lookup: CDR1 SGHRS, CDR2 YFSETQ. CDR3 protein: CASSLDSTNQPQHF. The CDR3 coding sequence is TGCGCCAGCAGCCTAGACAGCACCAATCAGCCCCAGCATTTT.

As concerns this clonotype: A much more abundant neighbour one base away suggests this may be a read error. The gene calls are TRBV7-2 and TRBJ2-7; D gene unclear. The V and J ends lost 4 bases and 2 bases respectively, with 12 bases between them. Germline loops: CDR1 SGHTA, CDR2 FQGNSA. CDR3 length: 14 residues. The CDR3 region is CASSWVTDTYEQYF. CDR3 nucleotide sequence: TGTGCCAGCAGCTGGGTGACCGATACCTACGAGCAGTACTTC.

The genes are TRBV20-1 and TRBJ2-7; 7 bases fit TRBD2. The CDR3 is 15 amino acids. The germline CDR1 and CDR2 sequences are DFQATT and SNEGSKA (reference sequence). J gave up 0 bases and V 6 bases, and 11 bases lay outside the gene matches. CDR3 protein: CSARRRRGSSYEQYF. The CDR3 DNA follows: TGCAGTGCCCGGCGGCGGCGGGGGAGCTCCTACGAGCAGTACTTC.